This TCR beta chain appears in the sequencing data of a study of T-cell reconstitution after alpha-beta-depleted transplantation in children. The TCRbeta library was prepared with unique molecular identifiers. TCRdb reanalysed the PCR reads using MiXCR and keeps one entry per CDR3 protein. The sample has 450,000 to 600,000 distinct CDR3 sequences; about 16% are singletons. The V gene's germline CDR1 is DFQATT and CDR2 SNEGSKA (reference sequence). Between the trimmed V and J ends, which lost 6 bases and 3 bases, there was a span of 15 bases. This CDR3 comprises 14 residues. The sequence was collected from a human donor who donated a stem cell graft to a child with acute lymphoblastic leukemia. V and J are TRBV20-1 and TRBJ2-1, with D maybe TRBD2 (6 bases). The starting material was PBMCs from the stem cell graft donor, obtained from the stem cell graft. Here the CDR3 reads CSADDSGLYNEQFF. CDR3 bases: TGCAGTGCAGATGACAGCGGGCTCTACAATGAGCAGTTCTTC.